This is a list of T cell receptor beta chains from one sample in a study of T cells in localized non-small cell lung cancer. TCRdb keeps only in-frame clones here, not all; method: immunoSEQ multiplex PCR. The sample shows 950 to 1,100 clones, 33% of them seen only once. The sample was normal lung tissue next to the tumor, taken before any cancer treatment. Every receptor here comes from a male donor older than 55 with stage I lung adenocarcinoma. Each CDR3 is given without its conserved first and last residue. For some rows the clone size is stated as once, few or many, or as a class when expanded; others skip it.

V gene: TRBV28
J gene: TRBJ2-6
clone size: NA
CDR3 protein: ASRTQSSGANVLT

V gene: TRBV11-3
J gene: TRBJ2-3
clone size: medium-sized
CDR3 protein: ASSLAGFRDTQY

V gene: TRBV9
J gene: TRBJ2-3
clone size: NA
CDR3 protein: ASTGGLGTDTQY

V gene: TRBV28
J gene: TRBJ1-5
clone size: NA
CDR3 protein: ASSRGGRDSNQPQH

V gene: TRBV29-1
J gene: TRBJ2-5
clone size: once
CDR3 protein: SVEGALGSEETQY

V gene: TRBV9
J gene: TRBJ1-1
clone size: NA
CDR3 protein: ASSEGTGDPEAF

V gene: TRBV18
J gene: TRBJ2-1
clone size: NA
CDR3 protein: ASSPPGLAGTSSYNEQF

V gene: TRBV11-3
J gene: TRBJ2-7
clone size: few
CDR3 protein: ASSLVRGRWSYEQY

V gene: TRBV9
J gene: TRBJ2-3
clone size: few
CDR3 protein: ASSTTSGGRNTQY

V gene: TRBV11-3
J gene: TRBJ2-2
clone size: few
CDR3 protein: ASSPGQGDTGELF

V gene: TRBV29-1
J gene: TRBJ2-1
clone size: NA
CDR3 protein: SYGLVRNEQF

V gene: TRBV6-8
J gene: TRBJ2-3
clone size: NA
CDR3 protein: ASRTLAGVTDTQY

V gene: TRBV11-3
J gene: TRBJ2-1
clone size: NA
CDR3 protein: ASSLDGRSISNEQF

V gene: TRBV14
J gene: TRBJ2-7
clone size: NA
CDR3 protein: ASSQHLDGEQY

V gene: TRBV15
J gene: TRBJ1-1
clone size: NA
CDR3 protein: ATSARTGGNTEAF

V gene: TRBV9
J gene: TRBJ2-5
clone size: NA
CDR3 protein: ASSVGEIAGETQY

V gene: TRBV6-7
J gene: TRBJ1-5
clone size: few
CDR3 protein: ASRSGQGYGPQH

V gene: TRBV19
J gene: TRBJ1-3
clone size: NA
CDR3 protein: ASTRRGTGNTIY

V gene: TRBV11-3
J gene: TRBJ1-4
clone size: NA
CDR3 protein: ASRVMGVSNEKLF

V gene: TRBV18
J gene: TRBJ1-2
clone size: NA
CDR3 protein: ASSPLGGDGYT

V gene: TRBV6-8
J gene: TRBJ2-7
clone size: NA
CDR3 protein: ASKIGGVSNTYEQY

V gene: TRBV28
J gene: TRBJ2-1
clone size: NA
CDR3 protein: ASSKGGSGWIEQF

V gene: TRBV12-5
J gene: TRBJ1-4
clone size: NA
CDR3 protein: ASGFGTGKEKLF

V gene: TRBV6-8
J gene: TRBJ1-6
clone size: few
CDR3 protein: ASLRDRGNSPLH

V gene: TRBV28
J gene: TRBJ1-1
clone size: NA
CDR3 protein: ASSSPGRTGDTEAF

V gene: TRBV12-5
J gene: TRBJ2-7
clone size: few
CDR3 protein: ASTTTLTSHWD

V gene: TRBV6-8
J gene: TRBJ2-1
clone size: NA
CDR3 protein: ASGRTAYNEQF

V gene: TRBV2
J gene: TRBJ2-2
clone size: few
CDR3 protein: ASREEITGELF

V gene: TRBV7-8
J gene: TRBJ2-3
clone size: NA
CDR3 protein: ASSPGQGGSTDTQY

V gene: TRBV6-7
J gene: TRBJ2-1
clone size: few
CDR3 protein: ASSYSYPGLAGGNYNEQF

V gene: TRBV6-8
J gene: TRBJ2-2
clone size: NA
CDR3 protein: ASSESSGGARTGELF

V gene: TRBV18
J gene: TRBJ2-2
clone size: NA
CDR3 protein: ASYGANLVLF

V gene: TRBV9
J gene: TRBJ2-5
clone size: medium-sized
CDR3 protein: ASSGIGGRTQY

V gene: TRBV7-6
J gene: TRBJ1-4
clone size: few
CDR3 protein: ASRQQGAFEKLF

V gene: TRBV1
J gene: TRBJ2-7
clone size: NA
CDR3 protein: TSSQDCTYEQY

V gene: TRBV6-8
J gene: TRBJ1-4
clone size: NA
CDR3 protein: ASTGGWYEKLF

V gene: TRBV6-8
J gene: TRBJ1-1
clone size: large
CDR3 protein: ASSYQVNTEAF

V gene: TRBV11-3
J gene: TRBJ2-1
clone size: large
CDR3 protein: ASSLGGLQDNEQF

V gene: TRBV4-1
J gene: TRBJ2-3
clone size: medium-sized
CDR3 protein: ASSQDRAAGDTQY

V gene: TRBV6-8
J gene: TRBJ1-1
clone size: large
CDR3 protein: ASSQQGSTEAF

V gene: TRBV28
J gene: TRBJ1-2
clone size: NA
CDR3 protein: ASLRDNYGYT

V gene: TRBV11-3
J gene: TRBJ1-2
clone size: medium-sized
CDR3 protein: ASSSGYGNYGYT

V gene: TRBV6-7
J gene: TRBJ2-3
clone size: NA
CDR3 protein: ASSVTHDTDTQY

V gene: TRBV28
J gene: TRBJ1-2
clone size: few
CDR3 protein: ASSFRRLGQGYT

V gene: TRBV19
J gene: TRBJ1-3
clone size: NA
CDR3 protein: ASSISPGRTSGNTIY

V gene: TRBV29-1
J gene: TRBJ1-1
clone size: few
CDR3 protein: SVWDRSPEAF

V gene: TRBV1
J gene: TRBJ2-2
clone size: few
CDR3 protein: ASSQDPPGLAGMLVNTGELF